These T cell receptor beta chains were read from a single sample in a study of immune heterogeneity within non-small cell lung tumors. MiXCR was run by TCRdb on the multiplex PCR reads, yielding one entry per CDR3 protein. This repertoire shows roughly 14,000 distinct CDR3 sequences, approximately 26% found once; its top ten account for roughly 4%. The specimen sequenced was lung tumor tissue. The receptors originated from a man between 35 and 55 years old with non-small cell lung cancer. Both conserved end residues are part of each CDR3. A D gene is named only where the DNA matches it firmly. The size field is filled for only some rows; it gives once, few, many or a size class.

CDR3 protein	CDR3 DNA	clone size	J gene	V gene	D gene
CASSEAGGAGNNIYF	TGTGCCAGCAGTGAAGCGGGGGGAGCAGGGAACAACATATATTTT	-	TRBJ1-3	TRBV6-1	-
CASSAGSGTSYEQYF	TGTGCCAGCAGCGCAGGCAGCGGGACCTCCTACGAGCAGTACTTC	-	TRBJ2-7	TRBV11-1	TRBD2
CASSPGTGLHEQYF	TGTGCCAGCAGCCCCGGGACAGGGCTCCACGAGCAGTACTTC	-	TRBJ2-7	TRBV5-6	TRBD1
CASSPNRWETQYF	TGTGCCAGCAGCCCTAATCGCTGGGAGACCCAGTACTTC	many	TRBJ2-5	TRBV7-6	-
CASSLQGTETGLIYF	TGTGCCAGCTCACTGCAAGGGACCGAGACGGGACTAATATATTTT	many	TRBJ1-3	TRBV18	-
CASTKAGGSYNEQFF	TGTGCCAGTACCAAAGCGGGAGGGTCCTACAATGAGCAGTTCTTC	-	TRBJ2-1	TRBV19	TRBD2
CASSSSLAGKNIQYF	TGTGCCAGCAGCTCCTCACTAGCGGGGAAAAACATTCAGTACTTC	-	TRBJ2-4	TRBV11-3	TRBD2
CASSVGGTLYNEQFF	TGTGCCAGCAGCGTAGGCGGGACCTTATACAATGAGCAGTTCTTC	-	TRBJ2-1	TRBV9	-
CSVAEGNTEAFF	TGCAGCGTTGCGGAGGGAAACACTGAAGCTTTCTTT	-	TRBJ1-1	TRBV29-1	-
CASSENPGQGEKLFF	TGTGCCAGCAGTGAAAACCCCGGACAGGGAGAAAAACTGTTTTTT	many	TRBJ1-4	TRBV9	TRBD1
CAIALGAGGNNYQFF	TGTGCCATCGCGTTAGGGGCGGGAGGTAACAATTATCAGTTCTTC	-	TRBJ2-1	TRBV10-3	TRBD2
CASSESPLTTREQYF	TGTGCCAGCAGTGAATCCCCCCTAACAACTCGGGAGCAGTACTTC	medium-sized	TRBJ2-7	TRBV6-1	-
CSASSGGAGGANVLTF	TGCAGTGCTAGTTCCGGGGGGGCTGGTGGGGCCAACGTCCTGACTTTC	medium-sized	TRBJ2-6	TRBV20-1	TRBD2
CASRGSKNIQYF	TGTGCCAGCAGGGGGTCCAAAAACATTCAGTACTTC	few	TRBJ2-4	TRBV6-1	-
CASRGAMANEKLFF	TGTGCCAGCAGGGGGGCAATGGCTAATGAAAAACTGTTTTTT	many	TRBJ1-4	TRBV27	-
CASSLGGTGGIEQYF	TGCGCCAGCAGCCTGGGGGGGACAGGGGGCATCGAGCAGTACTTC	once	TRBJ2-7	TRBV4-1	TRBD1
CASSLARVEQPQHF	TGTGCCAGCAGCTTGGCCAGGGTCGAACAGCCCCAGCATTTT	many	TRBJ1-5	TRBV5-5	-
CASSPSSYEQYF	TGTGCCAGCAGTCCCAGCTCCTACGAGCAGTACTTC	medium-sized	TRBJ2-7	TRBV2	-
CASSIGRTDTQYF	TGTGCCAGTAGTATTGGACGCACAGATACGCAGTATTTT	many	TRBJ2-3	TRBV19	-
CAVSRLLGADEQYF	TGTGCCGTCTCCCGACTCTTGGGGGCCGACGAGCAGTACTTC	-	TRBJ2-7	TRBV6-1	-
CASSRGTSGGFEQYF	TGTGCCAGCAGCCGAGGGACTAGCGGGGGTTTTGAGCAGTACTTC	few	TRBJ2-7	TRBV3-1	TRBD2
CASSKTGGLEQYF	TGTGCCAGCAGTAAAACAGGGGGCCTCGAGCAGTACTTC	medium-sized	TRBJ2-7	TRBV6-2/TRBV6-3	TRBD1
CASSSSGRQGYTF	TGTGCCAGCAGCTCCTCGGGGCGCCAAGGCTACACCTTC	many	TRBJ1-2	TRBV7-2	-
CASRRARGFAGELFF	TGTGCCAGCAGACGTGCCAGGGGGTTCGCCGGGGAGCTGTTTTTT	few	TRBJ2-2	TRBV6-1	TRBD1
CASSLDGRGFYEQYF	TGCGCCAGCAGCTTGGATGGCAGGGGGTTCTACGAGCAGTACTTC	medium-sized	TRBJ2-7	TRBV5-1	TRBD1
CASSLPGPSNEQFF	TGTGCCAGCAGCCTTCCGGGCCCTTCCAATGAGCAGTTCTTC	few	TRBJ2-1	TRBV11-2	-
CSANKMNTEAFF	TGCAGTGCCAACAAGATGAACACTGAAGCTTTCTTT	medium-sized	TRBJ1-1	TRBV20-1	-
CASSFSGSTDTQYF	TGTGCCAGCAGCTTCTCCGGGTCCACAGATACGCAGTATTTT	few	TRBJ2-3	TRBV11-3	-
CASSRTGTGGEKLFF	TGTGCCAGCAGCAGAACCGGGACAGGGGGTGAAAAACTGTTTTTT	many	TRBJ1-4	TRBV7-6	TRBD1
CASANPWAGSYEQYF	TGTGCCAGCGCTAATCCTTGGGCAGGGAGCTACGAGCAGTACTTC	few	TRBJ2-7	TRBV6-1	-
CSASSPGLAGGYQETQYF	TGCAGTGCTAGTAGCCCGGGACTAGCGGGAGGGTACCAAGAGACCCAGTACTTC	-	TRBJ2-5	TRBV20-1	TRBD2
CASTSGTENSPLHF	TGTGCCAGCACCTCCGGGACGGAAAATTCACCCCTCCACTTT	medium-sized	TRBJ1-6	TRBV6-2/TRBV6-3	-
CASMKGGLGTGELFF	TGTGCCAGCATGAAGGGGGGGCTCGGCACCGGGGAGCTGTTTTTT	many	TRBJ2-2	TRBV3-1	-
CASSPPSRQGGNEQYF	TGTGCCAGCTCACCTCCTTCGCGCCAGGGGGGCAACGAGCAGTACTTC	many	TRBJ2-7	TRBV18	-
CASSHFLDTSYEQYF	TGCGCCAGCAGCCACTTCCTCGACACCTCCTACGAGCAGTACTTC	many	TRBJ2-7	TRBV4-1	-
CASRPVQGGNQPLHF	TGTGCCAGCAGGCCTGTCCAGGGGGGGAATCAGCCCCTGCATTTT	-	TRBJ1-5	TRBV27	TRBD1
CASSVLDRANYGYTF	TGTGCCAGCAGCGTACTGGACAGAGCTAACTATGGCTACACCTTC	medium-sized	TRBJ1-2	TRBV9	-
CASSLEGTGGFYEQFF	TGTGCCAGCAGCTTAGAAGGGACAGGGGGCTTCTATGAGCAGTTCTTC	many	TRBJ2-1	TRBV11-3	TRBD1
CSATPSGMGISEQYF	TGCAGTGCTACACCTAGCGGGATGGGTATTTCCGAGCAGTACTTC	many	TRBJ2-7	TRBV20-1	TRBD2
CASSVQGSGNTIYF	TGTGCCAGTAGTGTACAGGGTTCTGGAAACACCATATATTTT	many	TRBJ1-3	TRBV19	-
CASSQEPSGTDTQYF	TGTGCCAGCAGCCAAGAGCCTAGCGGCACAGATACGCAGTATTTT	-	TRBJ2-3	TRBV4-2	-
CASSPPGTGYGYTF	TGTGCCAGCTCACCTCCAGGGACAGGGTATGGCTACACCTTC	-	TRBJ1-2	TRBV18	TRBD1
CASSSGRTDSNYGYTF	TGTGCCAGCAGCTCAGGGAGGACAGATTCTAACTATGGCTACACCTTC	many	TRBJ1-2	TRBV7-9	-
CSAITRGTDTQYF	TGCAGTGCTATAACCAGGGGTACAGATACGCAGTATTTT	-	TRBJ2-3	TRBV20-1	-
CASSWTGGPGEQFF	TGTGCCAGCAGCTGGACGGGAGGGCCCGGTGAGCAGTTCTTC	-	TRBJ2-1	TRBV7-6	TRBD2
CAISEFRSGGSYEQYF	TGTGCCATCAGTGAGTTTCGGTCGGGAGGCTCCTACGAGCAGTACTTC	many	TRBJ2-7	TRBV10-3	TRBD2